This T cell receptor (beta chain) emerged from a study of T cell clones after liver transplantation. In the study overall: A pre-transplant mixed lymphocyte reaction with TCRbeta sequencing defined graft-donor-reactive clones followed in post-transplant blood. Three of the eight recipients were HCV-positive; the rest had non-autoimmune, non-viral transplant indications. Study results and caveats: Donor-reactive sequences fell more than third party-reactive ones, suggesting partial deletion.

The V end lost 1 base, the J end lost 2 bases, and 8 bases lay between the germline ends. The CDR3 length is 14 residues. CDR1 is SEHNR and CDR2 is FQNEAQ in the germline V gene (reference sequence). Measured with immunoSEQ multiplex PCR; TCRdb has only the in-frame clones, and not every one. The sample includes about 85,000 clones, 82% seen only once; the top ten take about 0.45%. Worth noting for this clone: Its antigen is undetermined.

The sequencing here drew on CD4+ T cells from blood, taken approximately 3.5 years after liver transplant. J is TRBJ2-5 and V is TRBV7-9; D may be TRBD1 (5 bases). The receptor was derived from a human patient who received a liver transplant. The T cells may partly be graft donor cells. The chain's CDR3 is CASSLGQQQETQYF. CDR3 in DNA: TGTGCCAGCAGCTTAGGACAGCAGCAAGAGACCCAGTACTTC.